Following are 15 T cell receptor beta chains from one sample sequenced in a study of Ad26.COV2.S vaccination and SARS-CoV-2 variants (dated by TCRdb to the early 2020s). Reading the label with the study, this specimen's time point is: individuals recovered from natural SARS-CoV-2 infection. Library generation was performed with the immunoSEQ multiplex PCR assay. As stored in TCRdb, this immuneACCESS dataset retains in-frame rearrangements with V and J assigned. A fraction of the clones does not appear; measured against another copy, unresolved V genes explain less than half of the discrepancy, and the remainder lacks a known reason. This sample gives more than 150,000 clones in total; around nine tenths of them show up just once. Under 7.5% of the sample belongs to the ten largest clones. Source: peripheral blood, taken after recovery from COVID-19. These receptors were obtained from a human donor who had recovered from COVID-19.

The V and J genes are TRBV5-8 and TRBJ1-4; D uncertain. Trimming pared 3 bases from V and 7 bases from J, leaving 13 bases between. The CDR3 sequence is 14 residues long. Per germline, CDR1 SGHTS and CDR2 YDEGEE. The CDR3 reads CASSSGEVGEKLFF. Here the CDR3 DNA reads TGTGCCAGCAGCTCCGGGGAGGTGGGTGAAAAACTGTTTTTT.

The chain couples TRBV6-4 to TRBJ1-5; TRBD1 might be the D (5 bases). This CDR3 has 16 amino acids. The germline CDR1 and CDR2 sequences are MRHNA and SNTAGT. Trimming pared 6 bases from V and 6 bases from J, leaving 21 bases between. The CDR3 bases are TGTGCCAGCAGCTCCCCCGGGACTTGGGTGCCTCAGCCCCAGCATTTT. Protein: CASSSPGTWVPQPQHF.

The chain has TRBV7-2 and TRBJ1-1; TRBD1 might be the D (6 bases). This CDR3 has 15 residues. Germline V gene data show CDR1 as SGHTA and CDR2 as FQGNSA. V gave up 1 base and J gave up 1 base, with 10 bases separating them. Here the CDR3 reads CASSLELGANTEAFF. For the CDR3, the DNA is TGTGCCAGCAGCTTAGAGTTGGGGGCGAACACTGAAGCTTTCTTT.

V gene TRBV7-9 combines with J gene TRBJ2-1; 12 bases are a match to TRBD2. J gave up 8 bases and V 2 bases, and 4 bases lay outside the gene matches. The CDR3 length is 15 residues. Per the germline V gene, CDR1 is SEHNR and CDR2 is FQNEAQ (reference sequence). CDR3 nucleotides: TGTGCCAGCAGCTTAACGACTAGCGGGAGCGATGAGCAGTTCTTC. This codes for CASSLTTSGSDEQFF.

This chain links TRBV7-9 with TRBJ2-1, with D hard to call. Germline lookup yields CDR1 SEHNR and CDR2 FQNEAQ (reference sequence). This CDR3 is 15 amino acids long. The V and J ends lost 8 bases and 7 bases respectively, with 21 bases between them. CDR3 DNA: TGTGCCAGCTCCACCGCCCCCTCCCCCGTGAATGAGCAGTTCTTC. This encodes CASSTAPSPVNEQFF.

This chain links TRBV28 with TRBJ1-5; D is possibly TRBD1 (5 bases). CDR3 length equals 15 residues. Germline CDR1 MDHEN, CDR2 SYDVKM. Trimming left V 3 bases short and J 5 bases short, with 14 bases between. The CDR3 sequence: CASSLLDSSYQPQHF. DNA of the CDR3: TGTGCCAGCAGTTTGCTAGACAGTTCCTATCAGCCCCAGCATTTT.

The chain couples TRBV7-7 to TRBJ2-1; unclear D gene. The CDR3 runs 9 residues. The V end was cut by 5 bases, the J end by 10 bases, with 3 bases between. Germline values: CDR1 SSHAT, CDR2 FNYEAQ (reference sequence). This chain's CDR3 is CASSPEQFF. The CDR3 DNA sequence: TGTGCCAGCAGCCCAGAGCAGTTCTTC.

This clone was seen only once. The genes are TRBV2 and TRBJ2-2, with D uncertain. V gave up 4 bases and J gave up 2 bases, with 5 bases separating them. Germline V CDR1 and CDR2: SNHLY, FYNNEI. This CDR3 comprises 13 residues. The CDR3 spells CASSATNTGELFF. The CDR3, as DNA: TGTGCCAGCAGTGCTACTAACACCGGGGAGCTGTTTTTT.

The chain has TRBV5-1 and TRBJ2-5, with D possibly TRBD1 on 6 matching bases. CDR1 is SGHRS and CDR2 is YFSETQ in the germline V gene. V shed 3 bases and J shed 7 bases, with 16 bases lying between them. The CDR3 loop spans 14 amino acids. The DNA for the CDR3 is TGCGCCAGCAGCTCCATGACAGGCAAACGGACCCAGTACTTC. Residues: CASSSMTGKRTQYF.

This clone was recorded only once. The chain recombines TRBV29-1 with TRBJ2-3, with 11 bases identical to TRBD2. J was trimmed by 1 base and V by 4 bases; bases with no gene match: 7. The CDR3 length is 16 residues. Germline-derived CDR1 and CDR2 are SQVTM and ANQGSEA. The CDR3 DNA is TGCAGCGTTGGTAGCGGGAGGGCCGGTGGCACAGATACGCAGTATTTT. It translates to CSVGSGRAGGTDTQYF.

This clone has only a few counts. The chain couples TRBV7-9 to TRBJ1-6; D may be TRBD1 (5 bases). With 4 bases removed from V and 8 bases from J, the gap between germline ends came to 15 bases. Per the germline V gene, CDR1 is SEHNR and CDR2 is FQNEAQ (reference sequence). CDR3 length: 15 residues. The CDR3 reads CASSSGEGWDSPLHF. The CDR3 bases are TGTGCCAGCAGCTCGGGGGAGGGGTGGGATTCACCCCTCCACTTT.

The chain couples TRBV15 to TRBJ1-5; 9 nucleotides agree with TRBD1. Looked up from germline, CDR1 is LNHNV and CDR2 is YYDKDF (reference sequence). The CDR3 sequence is 16 residues long. V lost 0 bases to trimming and J lost 7 bases; unmatched junction nucleotides: 7. In nucleotides, the CDR3 is TGTGCCACCAGCAGAGAGAGGACAGGGGTGAACCAGCCCCAGCATTTT. It encodes CATSRERTGVNQPQHF.

About this clone itself: This sample also contains other DNA sequences that code for the same CDR3. The V gene is TRBV5-1, the J gene TRBJ2-3; tentatively, D is TRBD2 (5 bases). Germline V gene data show CDR1 as SGHRS and CDR2 as YFSETQ. V lost 2 bases and J 0 bases, leaving 10 bases between the germline ends. The CDR3 contains 15 residues. CDR3 loop: CASSLSGTSTDTQYF. CDR3 nucleotide sequence: TGCGCCAGCAGCTTAAGCGGTACTAGCACAGATACGCAGTATTTT.

The rearrangement uses TRBV1 and TRBJ2-3; the table's D call of TRBD2 was not tested on the DNA. TRBV1 is labeled a pseudogene. This CDR3 has 16 amino acids. CDR3 sequence reads: CTSSQVPTRKGDTQYF. DNA for the CDR3: TGCACCAGCAGCCAAGTCCCGACTAGAAAAGGAGATACGCAGTATTTT.

The chain uses TRBV11-2 and TRBJ2-3, with 7 nucleotides matching TRBD2. CDR1 SGHAT and CDR2 FQNNGV come from the germline V gene. With V trimmed by 3 bases and J by 0 bases, 3 bases remained unmatched. This CDR3 has 15 amino acids. The CDR3 loop reads CASSFGEGSTDTQYF. In nucleotides, the CDR3 is TGTGCCAGCAGCTTCGGGGAGGGTAGCACAGATACGCAGTATTTT.